Listed below are T cell receptor beta chains from one sample, sequenced in a study of T cell repertoires in cytomegalovirus infection. TCRdb reanalysed the reads using MiXCR and keeps one entry per CDR3 protein. This repertoire shows 680,000 or so distinct CDR3 sequences, 35% found once; its top ten account for 2.5% to 3.5%. Sample: PBMCs. The receptor source for this set is a human donor in good health (CMV status not recorded). Some clones in this sample may be carry-over from other donors' samples. CDR3s include the opening cysteine and the closing phenylalanine or tryptophan. A D gene is named only where the DNA matches it firmly. Where a row states a size, it is once, few, many or the class of an expanded clone; other rows omit it.

abundance	v_gene	d_gene	j_gene	CDR3nt	CDR3aa
.	TRBV7-9	.	TRBJ1-1	TGTGCCAGCAGCAAGGAGGGCACTGAAGCTTTCTTT	CASSKEGTEAFF
.	TRBV28	.	TRBJ1-1	TGTGCCACCAAACTCCCACGTGAAGCTTTCTTT	CATKLPREAFF
.	TRBV19	.	TRBJ2-7	TGTGCCAGTAGTCCTCGGACTGCTCCGGGGGAGCAGTACTTC	CASSPRTAPGEQYF
few	TRBV11-2	TRBD2	TRBJ2-1	TGTGCCAGCAGCTTAGATCCCCGGACTAGCGGGAGATTGTTTGGTGAGCAGTTCTTC	CASSLDPRTSGRLFGEQFF
.	TRBV28	.	TRBJ2-5	TGTGCCAGCCGGGACAATAAAGAGACCCAGTACTTC	CASRDNKETQYF
.	TRBV7-2	.	TRBJ2-3	TGTGCCAGCAGCTTAGGCAACCCGAACACAGATACGCAGTATTTT	CASSLGNPNTDTQYF
few	TRBV4-1	.	TRBJ1-3	TGCGCCAGCAGCCACCGCGAATCCGGAAACACCATATATTTT	CASSHRESGNTIYF
.	TRBV5-6	.	TRBJ1-4	TGTGCCAGCAGCTTGCCCGACAGACACAATGAAAAACTGTTTTTT	CASSLPDRHNEKLFF
few	TRBV7-6	.	TRBJ2-1	TGTGCCAGCAGCTTAGATCTAGCTAACTCCTACAATGAGCAGTTCTTC	CASSLDLANSYNEQFF
.	TRBV2	TRBD1	TRBJ2-4	TGTGCCAGCTTGACAGGGGGCCGCATTCAGTACTTC	CASLTGGRIQYF
.	TRBV7-8	TRBD1	TRBJ2-1	TGTGCCAGCAGCTTAGGGCCCGGGACAGGGGTGAACAATGAGCAGTTCTTC	CASSLGPGTGVNNEQFF
.	TRBV24-1	TRBD1	TRBJ1-5	TGTGCCACCAGTGAGTCCCGAGGGACAGGGACCCCCCTCAATCAGCCCCAGCATTTT	CATSESRGTGTPLNQPQHF
few	TRBV12-3/TRBV12-4	TRBD1	TRBJ1-3	TGTGCCAGCATCCTACAGGGGTGGGACACCATATATTTT	CASILQGWDTIYF
many	TRBV7-2	.	TRBJ2-6	TGTGCCAGCAGCTACGAGATTGTATTCGGGGCCAACGTCCTGACTTTC	CASSYEIVFGANVLTF
few	TRBV12-3/TRBV12-4	.	TRBJ1-1	TGTGCCAGCCTGACACCAGTCGGCCCAGTGGGCACTGAAGCTTTCTTT	CASLTPVGPVGTEAFF
.	TRBV28	.	TRBJ2-2	TGTGCCAGCAGTTCCACTTCTGGCCCTCCCTCCGGGGAGCTGTTTTTT	CASSSTSGPPSGELFF
.	TRBV5-1	.	TRBJ1-1	TGCGCCAGCAGCTCGATGACAGCTGAAGCTTTCTTT	CASSSMTAEAFF
.	TRBV27	.	TRBJ2-3	TGTGCCAGCAGTTTCGGCGGGAATATGGAGGCGCAGTATTTT	CASSFGGNMEAQYF
.	TRBV7-2	TRBD1	TRBJ2-1	TGTGCCAGCAGCTTATGGGGTCGGCGGGACAGGGTTTTTGGGGAGCAGTTCTTC	CASSLWGRRDRVFGEQFF
.	TRBV20-1	TRBD2	TRBJ2-2	TGCAGTGCTGGGACTAGCGGGAGGGGGGAGCTGTTTTTT	CSAGTSGRGELFF
few	TRBV12-3/TRBV12-4	.	TRBJ2-3	TGTGCCAGCAGCCGAGAGACGGCTCATACGCAGTATTTT	CASSRETAHTQYF
.	TRBV28	.	TRBJ1-6	TGTGCCAGCAGTTTACTTCTCCGGCAGCCTTCTTCACCCCTCCACTTT	CASSLLLRQPSSPLHF
few	TRBV10-3	TRBD1	TRBJ1-2	TGTGCCATCAGCGGACATTCCGGGACAGCTAACTATGGCTACACCTTC	CAISGHSGTANYGYTF
.	TRBV6-2/TRBV6-3	TRBD2	TRBJ2-5	TGTGCCAGCAGTTACGGGGGGGGGGAAGAGACCCAGTACTTC	CASSYGGGEETQYF
.	TRBV6-5	TRBD2	TRBJ2-7	TGTGCCAGCAGCTCACCCCCTGGGACTAGCGGGACCTACGAGCAGTACTTC	CASSSPPGTSGTYEQYF
.	TRBV5-1	TRBD2	TRBJ2-3	TGCGCCAGCAGCTTGGCGGGCGGGAGGGCCATGGATACGCAGTATTTT	CASSLAGGRAMDTQYF
few	TRBV28	TRBD2	TRBJ2-1	TGTGCCAGCAGCCGACTAGCGGGAATTGACCATGAGCAGTTCTTC	CASSRLAGIDHEQFF
.	TRBV6-5	.	TRBJ1-6	TGTGCCAGCACCTTAACCCAGGGGTTGGGTAATTCAACCCTACACTTT	CASTLTQGLGNSTLHF
.	TRBV5-6	.	TRBJ2-5	TGTGCCAGCAGCTTGGAGGGCCTATGGGAGACCCAGTACTTC	CASSLEGLWETQYF
few	TRBV7-2	.	TRBJ1-6	TGTGCCAGCAGCTACTCCCCCCGCCGTAGCTCCTATAATTCACCCCTCCACTTT	CASSYSPRRSSYNSPLHF
.	TRBV7-6	.	TRBJ1-2	TGTGCCAGCAGCTCCAACCCGGCCAGGGCTCAATATGGCTACACCTTC	CASSSNPARAQYGYTF
.	TRBV12-3/TRBV12-4	.	TRBJ1-1	TGTGCCAGCAGTCCCGGGCCAAGTGGAGGCACTGAAGCTTTCTTT	CASSPGPSGGTEAFF
few	TRBV12-3/TRBV12-4	TRBD1	TRBJ1-4	TGTGCCAGCAGTCGTACCGGGACAGGGAATAATGAAAAACTGTTTTTT	CASSRTGTGNNEKLFF
.	TRBV20-1	.	TRBJ2-2	TGCAGTGCTAGAGAGCCCCTCTCGGGCACCGGGGAGCTGTTTTTT	CSAREPLSGTGELFF
.	TRBV29-1	.	TRBJ2-7	TGCAGCGTTGATATAGGGCGAAACGAGCAGTACTTC	CSVDIGRNEQYF
.	TRBV5-6	.	TRBJ2-3	TGTGCCAGCAGTATCAGGGGTTGGGGTACGCAGTATTTT	CASSIRGWGTQYF
few	TRBV28	.	TRBJ2-7	TGTGCCAGCAGTTTCATGGGCGGGGAGTGGTACTTC	CASSFMGGEWYF
few	TRBV6-6	.	TRBJ2-5	TGTGCCAGCAGTCCGGGGACCCGCAATTGGGAGACCCAGTACTTC	CASSPGTRNWETQYF
.	TRBV28	TRBD1	TRBJ1-2	TGTGCCAGCACCGAGCCGGGACAGGGGGATGGCTACACCTTC	CASTEPGQGDGYTF
many	TRBV6-1	.	TRBJ1-4	TGTGCCAGCAGTTTTGACTGGACCTATGCAACTAATGAAAAACTGTTTTTT	CASSFDWTYATNEKLFF
few	TRBV19	.	TRBJ1-5	TGTGCCAGTAGTATAGAAAGGACGGGGAATCAGCCCCAGCATTTT	CASSIERTGNQPQHF
few	TRBV25-1	.	TRBJ1-5	TGTGCCAGCAGTGAATTTGGGGAGACTCAGCCCCAGCATTTT	CASSEFGETQPQHF
.	TRBV18	.	TRBJ1-6	TGTGCCAGCTCACAACTGGACAGAAATTCACCCCTCCACTTT	CASSQLDRNSPLHF
many	TRBV19	.	TRBJ2-2	TGTGCCAGTAGTATCGGTCGGAGGTTCGGGGAGCTGTTTTTT	CASSIGRRFGELFF
.	TRBV7-2	.	TRBJ2-7	TGTGCCAGCAGTCCAAGACAGAGCTCCTACGAGCAGTACTTC	CASSPRQSSYEQYF
.	TRBV6-2/TRBV6-3	TRBD1	TRBJ2-2	TGTTCCAGCAGTTACACCGGAAAATGGACAGGAAACACCGGGGAGCTGTTTTTT	CSSSYTGKWTGNTGELFF
.	TRBV6-5	TRBD1	TRBJ1-1	TGTGCCAGCGGGAGACAGGGATCGGTGAAAGGGAGAGGGCACACTGAAGCTTTCTTT	CASGRQGSVKGRGHTEAFF
.	TRBV5-6	.	TRBJ2-2	TGTGCCAGCAGCCGCGACTTACTACTAGCGAACACCGGGGAGCTGTTTTTT	CASSRDLLLANTGELFF
.	TRBV2	.	TRBJ1-5	TGTGCCAGCAGTGGAGGGCTGGCGGGTCAGCCCCAGCATTTT	CASSGGLAGQPQHF